This T cell receptor beta chain is from a study of T-cell reconstitution after alpha-beta-depleted transplantation in children. With respect to this clonotype: Its target is unknown.

Construction of the TCRbeta library involved unique molecular identifiers. TCRdb fed the PCR reads into MiXCR, producing one record per CDR3 protein. This sample has about 77,000 distinct CDR3 sequences, with over 15% found just once. Whole-study findings and limits: There were reportedly several hundred expanded graft clones from which alpha-beta T cells came about two months after transplant.

This sequence was found in a male patient between 2 and 10 years old who had a stem cell transplant for acute lymphoblastic leukemia, so the T cells may come from the graft donor. The sample was PBMCs, mostly from graft donor cells, taken 360 days after TCRalphabeta/CD19-depleted stem cell transplant.

The CDR3 DNA sequence: TGCGCCAGCAGCTTGCGTACAGGGCTTAACTACGAGCAGTACTTC. Protein sequence: CASSLRTGLNYEQYF. The chain links TRBV5-1 to TRBJ2-7; D is possibly TRBD1 (6 bases). Germline V gene sequence: CDR1 SGHRS, CDR2 YFSETQ. The CDR3 is made up of 15 amino acids. V lost 1 base, J lost 3 bases, and 14 bases lay in between.